The rows below give T cell receptor beta chains drawn from one sample of a study of blood T cell repertoires in COVID-19. The data were produced by immunoSEQ multiplex PCR, yet TCRdb's version contains in-frame clones alone and is incomplete. The repertoire holds over 200,000 clones, with about four fifths as singletons. The sequenced material came from peripheral blood. The origin of the receptors is a man older than 75 with acute or convalescent COVID-19. Both conserved end residues are part of each CDR3. Each record gives: V gene, clone size, D gene, J gene, CDR3 protein, CDR3 DNA. D genes are given only for firm matches. The size of a clone is reported for some rows only, either as once, few or many, or as a class for expanded clones.

V gene: TRBV29-1; clone size: NA; D gene: TRBD1; J gene: TRBJ2-7; CDR3 protein: CSVREGAGEQYF; CDR3 DNA: TGCAGCGTGCGTGAGGGGGCGGGTGAGCAGTACTTC
V gene: TRBV5-1; clone size: many; D gene: TRBD1; J gene: TRBJ2-2; CDR3 protein: CASSYRGLEAGELFF; CDR3 DNA: TGCGCCAGCAGCTACAGGGGGCTTGAGGCCGGGGAGCTGTTTTTT
V gene: TRBV19; clone size: once; D gene: TRBD1; J gene: TRBJ2-5; CDR3 protein: CASSTPPGQGGETQYF; CDR3 DNA: TGTGCCAGTAGTACACCACCGGGACAGGGCGGGGAGACCCAGTACTTC
V gene: TRBV28; clone size: NA; D gene: NA; J gene: TRBJ2-3; CDR3 protein: CASSLPGADTQYF; CDR3 DNA: TGTGCCAGCAGTTTACCGGGGGCAGATACGCAGTATTTT
V gene: TRBV11-3; clone size: NA; D gene: NA; J gene: TRBJ2-1; CDR3 protein: CASSPAGVVEQFF; CDR3 DNA: TGTGCCAGCAGCCCGGCGGGTGTGGTCGAGCAGTTCTTC
V gene: TRBV5-4; clone size: NA; D gene: TRBD2; J gene: TRBJ2-7; CDR3 protein: CASSPGGSGGNYEQYF; CDR3 DNA: TGTGCCAGCAGCCCCGGGGGTAGCGGGGGGAACTACGAGCAGTACTTC
V gene: TRBV5-1; clone size: NA; D gene: TRBD2; J gene: TRBJ2-1; CDR3 protein: CASGLGGTSGYNEQFF; CDR3 DNA: TGCGCCAGCGGACTTGGGGGGACTAGCGGGTACAATGAGCAGTTCTTC
V gene: TRBV4-1; clone size: NA; D gene: TRBD1; J gene: TRBJ2-2; CDR3 protein: CASSGQGFTGELFF; CDR3 DNA: TGCGCCAGCAGTGGACAGGGGTTCACCGGGGAGCTGTTTTTT
V gene: TRBV7-2; clone size: NA; D gene: TRBD2; J gene: TRBJ2-7; CDR3 protein: CASSFQTSGIYEQYF; CDR3 DNA: TGTGCCAGCAGCTTTCAGACTAGCGGGATCTACGAGCAGTACTTC
V gene: TRBV5-6; clone size: NA; D gene: TRBD2; J gene: TRBJ2-7; CDR3 protein: CASSLGAGEIYEQYF; CDR3 DNA: TGTGCCAGCAGCCTAGGAGCGGGGGAAATCTACGAGCAGTACTTC